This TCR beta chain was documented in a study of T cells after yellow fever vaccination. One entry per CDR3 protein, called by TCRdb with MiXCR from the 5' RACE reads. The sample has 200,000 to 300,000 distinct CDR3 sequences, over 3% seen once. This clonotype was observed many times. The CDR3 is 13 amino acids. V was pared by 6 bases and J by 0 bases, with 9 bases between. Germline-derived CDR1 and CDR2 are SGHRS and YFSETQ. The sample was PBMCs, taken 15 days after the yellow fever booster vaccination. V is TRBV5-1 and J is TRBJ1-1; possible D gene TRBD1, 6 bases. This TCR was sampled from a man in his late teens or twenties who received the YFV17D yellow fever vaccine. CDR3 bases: TGCGCCAGCAACGGACAGTTGAACACTGAAGCTTTCTTT. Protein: CASNGQLNTEAFF.